Each of the 8 T cell receptor beta chains below was sequenced from the same sample in a study of blood T cell repertoires in COVID-19. Some clones are missing from TCRdb's copy, which holds only in-frame ones; the method was immunoSEQ multiplex PCR. The table lists under 250,000 clones, about four fifths of them singletons. Source material: PBMCs or T cells enriched from blood (not recorded which). Receptor source: a woman aged 35 to 49 with acute COVID-19.

The V gene is TRBV6-5, the J gene TRBJ1-1; D call uncertain. CDR1 MNHEY and CDR2 SVGAGI come from the germline V gene. There are 14 residues in the CDR3. With 2 bases removed from V and 1 base from J, the gap between germline ends came to 8 bases. DNA of the CDR3: TGTGCCAGCAGTTACGGCAGGCAGAACACTGAAGCTTTCTTT. It yields the protein CASSYGRQNTEAFF.

The chain combines TRBV3-1 (or the pseudogene TRBV3-2) with TRBJ2-2; perhaps TRBD2 as D (5 bases). Germline-derived CDR1 and CDR2 are LGHDT and YNNKEL (reference sequence). The CDR3 runs to 15 residues. Between the trimmed V and J ends, which lost 1 base and 3 bases, there was a span of 9 bases. The CDR3 DNA follows: TGTGCCAGCAGCCAAGTGTTGAGGGACACCGGGGAGCTGTTTTTT. This encodes CASSQVLRDTGELFF.

V gene TRBV18 combines with J gene TRBJ2-7, with D possibly TRBD1 on 6 matching bases. V gave up 2 bases and J gave up 6 bases, with 8 bases separating them. This CDR3 is built from 12 residues. Germline V lookup: CDR1 KGHSH, CDR2 LQKENI. This CDR3 reads CASSPTGSEQYF. CDR3 in DNA: TGTGCCAGCTCACCAACAGGGTCCGAGCAGTACTTC.

The sample holds a few counts of this clone. The chain carries TRBV30 and TRBJ1-2, with TRBD1 as a possible D gene (6 bases). Germline V lookup: CDR1 GTSNPN, CDR2 SVGIG (reference sequence). The CDR3 is 13 amino acids. The V end was cut by 0 bases, the J end by 7 bases, with 12 bases between. CDR3 region: CAWSVGGETGYTF. The CDR3 region has the DNA TGTGCCTGGAGTGTAGGGGGGGAGACTGGCTACACCTTC.

This sequence joins TRBV19 and TRBJ1-1; no definite D call. Germline V gene lookup returns CDR1 LNHDA and CDR2 SQIVND (reference sequence). V gave up 5 bases and J gave up 1 base, with 14 bases separating them. CDR3 length: 15 residues. The CDR3 DNA sequence: TGTGCCAGTAGTCGACTGACGGTTGGGAACACTGAAGCTTTCTTT. As protein: CASSRLTVGNTEAFF.

V usage is TRBV14 and J usage is TRBJ1-6; D perhaps matches TRBD1 (6 bases). V lost 0 bases to trimming and J lost 13 bases, with 10 bases between them. The CDR3 spans 13 residues. Per germline, CDR1 SGHDN and CDR2 FVKESK. Written as DNA, the CDR3 is TGTGCCAGCAGCCAAGATTGGGGGGGCCCCCTCCACTTT. Its protein is CASSQDWGGPLHF.

The genes are TRBV4-3 and TRBJ2-3; no definite D call. The germline V gene has CDR1 LGHNA and CDR2 YSLEER. Trimming took off 0 bases at V and 6 bases at J, with 10 bases between the two ends. The CDR3 is 14 residues long. This CDR3 reads CASSQEAPLDTQYF. The CDR3 DNA reads TGCGCCAGCAGCCAAGAGGCTCCGTTGGATACGCAGTATTTT.

The V and J genes are TRBV28 and TRBJ1-1, with TRBD1 matching over 8 bases. The germline CDR1 and CDR2 sequences are MDHEN and SYDVKM. The CDR3 runs to 11 residues. Trimming took 4 bases from V and 8 from J; bases not matched to a gene: 0. DNA for the CDR3: TGTGCCAGCAGTTGGGACAGGGAAGCTTTCTTT. It is translated as CASSWDREAFF. Using reference TRBV28 and TRBJ1-1 for the parts outside the CDR3, the full variable domain is DVKVTQSSRYLVKRTGEKVFLECVQDMDHENMFWYRQDPGLGLRLIYFSYDVKMKEKGDIPEGYSVSREKKERFSLILESASTNQTSMYLCASSWDREAFFGQGTRLTVV.